This T cell receptor (beta chain) appears in the sequencing data of a study of cytomegalovirus exposure and HLA in healthy donors. Study-wide results and limits: Sequencing depth roughly uniform across donors was assumed in presence/absence analyses. Immune exposure was documented only through CMV serostatus. 150 to 200 TCR beta chains were listed as cytomegalovirus-associated.

CDR1 MDHEN and CDR2 SYDVKM come from the germline V gene. The CDR3 contains 13 residues. Trimming stripped 2 bases from V and 11 bases from J, with 15 bases between. With 60 Vbeta and 13 Jbeta primers, the PCR was carried out. Profiled with immunoSEQ multiplex PCR; TCRdb holds only in-frame clones, not every one. The sample includes about 140,000 clones, over 80% seen only once; the top ten take roughly 2.9%. Comments on this clone: Its antigen is not identified.

This receptor was identified in a woman aged 25-40 years in good health and CMV-seronegative. The sample taken for sequencing was PBMCs. The rearrangement joins TRBV28 to TRBJ2-5, with D possibly matching TRBD2 (7 bases). The CDR3 region is CASSLRGGREQYF. The CDR3 DNA is TGTGCCAGCAGTTTAAGGGGGGGTCGAGAGCAGTACTTC. Supplemented by reference TRBV28 and TRBJ2-5, the full variable domain reads DVKVTQSSRYLVKRTGEKVFLECVQDMDHENMFWYRQDPGLGLRLIYFSYDVKMKEKGDIPEGYSVSREKKERFSLILESASTNQTSMYLCASSLRGGREQYFGPGTRLLVL.